This TCR beta chain was sequenced for a study of blood T cell repertoires in COVID-19. In the study overall: Acute-phase and convalescent COVID-19 samples originated in the United States, Italy and Spain.

Measured with immunoSEQ multiplex PCR; TCRdb has only the in-frame clones, and not every one. The table records 150,000 to 200,000 clones, roughly 90% of them present only once. The germline V and J ends were trimmed by 1 base and 1 base, with 7 bases remaining between them. CDR3 length equals 14 residues. CDR1 and CDR2 (germline): SGHAT, FQNNGV. The chain joins TRBV11-2 to TRBJ1-2; D unresolved. This sequence originates from a man in his sixties with active or convalescent COVID-19. Sequenced input: peripheral blood. CDR3 DNA sequence: TGTGCCAGCAGCTTAGGAGGGTTTAACTATGGCTACACCTTC. Protein: CASSLGGFNYGYTF. Full variable domain (remainder filled in from reference TRBV11-2 and TRBJ1-2): EAGVAQSPRYKIIEKRQSVAFWCNPISGHATLYWYQQILGQGPKLLIQFQNNGVVDDSQLPKDRFSAERLKGVDSTLKIQPAKLEDSAVYLCASSLGGFNYGYTFGSGTRLTVV.